This T cell receptor beta chain was found in a study of Graves' ophthalmopathy and Graves' hyperthyroidism. Whole-study findings and limits: As the model predicted ophthalmopathy progression, it achieved a sensitivity of just over 70% and a specificity of more than 72%. Distinction of ophthalmopathy from stable hyperthyroidism by a 13-signature model reached about 87% sensitivity and just under 84% specificity.

Using RNA transcripts, the TCR beta CDR3 regions were amplified. The authors performed first-round RT-PCR with HTBI primers and then a second-round multiplex PCR. TCRdb analysed the multiplex PCR reads with MiXCR anew, one entry per CDR3 protein. The table has approximately 1.2 million distinct CDR3 sequences, roughly 35% seen once; the top ten hold around 10%. V was pared by 6 bases and J by 1 base, with 6 bases of the junction left unmatched. From germline, CDR1 is DFQATT and CDR2 SNEGSKA (reference sequence). The CDR3 consists of 14 residues. Clinical symptoms, serum thyroxine, TRAb, thyroid ultrasound and orbital computed tomography formed the basis of diagnosis. At least ten counts were recorded for this clonotype. Its cognate antigen is unknown.

This chain joins TRBV20-1 and TRBJ2-7, with TRBD2 identical over 10 bases. This clonotype was sampled from an adult man with Graves' hyperthyroidism. Sequencing used peripheral blood or thyroid tissue (not recorded which). This CDR3 reads CSATSGLGSYEQYF. DNA of the CDR3: TGCAGTGCGACTAGCGGGCTCGGGTCCTACGAGCAGTACTTC.